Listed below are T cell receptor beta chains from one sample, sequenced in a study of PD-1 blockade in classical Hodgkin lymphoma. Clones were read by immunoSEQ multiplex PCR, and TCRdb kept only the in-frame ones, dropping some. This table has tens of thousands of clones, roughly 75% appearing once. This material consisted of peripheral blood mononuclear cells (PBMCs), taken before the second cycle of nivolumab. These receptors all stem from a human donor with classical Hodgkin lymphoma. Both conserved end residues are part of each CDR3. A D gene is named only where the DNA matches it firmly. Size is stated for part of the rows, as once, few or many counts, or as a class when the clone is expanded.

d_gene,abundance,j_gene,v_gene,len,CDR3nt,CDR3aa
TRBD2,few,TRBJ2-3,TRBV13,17,TGTGCCAGCAGCTTATCTGTAGCGGGAGTGGGTGGAGATACGCAGTATTTT,CASSLSVAGVGGDTQYF
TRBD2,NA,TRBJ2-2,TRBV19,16,TGTGCCAGTAGTATCGGCGCGGGAGTGTACACCGGGGAGCTGTTTTTT,CASSIGAGVYTGELFF
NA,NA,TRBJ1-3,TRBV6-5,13,TGTGCCAGCAGACCTCACTCTGGAAACACCATATATTTT,CASRPHSGNTIYF
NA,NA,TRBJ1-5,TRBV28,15,TGTGCCAGCAGTTTGCGGGTTTGGAGCAATCAGCCCCAGCATTTT,CASSLRVWSNQPQHF
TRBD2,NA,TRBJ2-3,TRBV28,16,TGTGCCAGCAGTAGGGTAGCGGGAGGGGGCACAGATACGCAGTATTTT,CASSRVAGGGTDTQYF
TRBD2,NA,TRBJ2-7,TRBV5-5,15,TGTGCCAGCAGCGGGGGGACTAGTGGTCCTAGGGAGCAGTACTTC,CASSGGTSGPREQYF
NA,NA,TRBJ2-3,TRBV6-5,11,TGTGCCAGCAGTTCACCAGATACGCAGTATTTT,CASSSPDTQYF
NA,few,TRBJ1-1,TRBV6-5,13,TGTGCCAGCCATGACAGGCTGAACACTGAAGCTTTCTTT,CASHDRLNTEAFF
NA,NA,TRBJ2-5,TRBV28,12,TGTGCTTGTCATGGACACGGAGGGGCCCAGTACTTC,CACHGHGGAQYF
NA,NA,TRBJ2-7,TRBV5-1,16,TGCGCCAGCAGCTTGGGACAGCCCAAAGGTCCCTACGAGCAGTACTTC,CASSLGQPKGPYEQYF
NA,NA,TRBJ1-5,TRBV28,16,TGTGCCAGCAGTTTAACGGGAGAAGGGAGCAATCAGCCCCAGCATTTT,CASSLTGEGSNQPQHF
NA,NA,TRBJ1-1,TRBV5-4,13,TGTGCCAGCAGCGGGCGGGGAGGAACTGAAGCTTTCTTT,CASSGRGGTEAFF
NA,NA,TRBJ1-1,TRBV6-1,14,TGTGCCAGCAGTGTAAACCGGGCAAACACTGAAGCTTTCTTT,CASSVNRANTEAFF
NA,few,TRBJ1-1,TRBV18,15,TGTGCCAGCTCACCACTAGTAGGGAAGAACACTGAAGCTTTCTTT,CASSPLVGKNTEAFF
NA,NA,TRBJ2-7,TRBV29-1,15,TGCAGCGCCTTGGATACAGGGCGTTCCGGATACGAGCAGTACTTC,CSALDTGRSGYEQYF
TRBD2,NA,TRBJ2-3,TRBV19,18,TGTGCCAGTAGTATGGGTGTGGGACTAGCGGGAGGGCCAGATACGCAGTATTTT,CASSMGVGLAGGPDTQYF
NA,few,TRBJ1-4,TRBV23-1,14,TGCGCAAAAAACCCTGCAGGGTGTAGTGAAAAACTGTTTTTT,CAKNPAGCSEKLFF
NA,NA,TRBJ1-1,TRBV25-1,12,TGTGCCAGCAGTGGCTACGGCACTGAAGCTTTCTTT,CASSGYGTEAFF
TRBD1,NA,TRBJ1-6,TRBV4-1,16,TGCGCCAGCAGCCAAGGGGGGACAGCCTTAAATTCACCCCTCCACTTT,CASSQGGTALNSPLHF
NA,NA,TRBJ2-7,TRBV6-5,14,TGTGCCAGCAGTTACGTGGGACAAACTGGCGAGCAGTACTTC,CASSYVGQTGEQYF
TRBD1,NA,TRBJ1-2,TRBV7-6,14,TGTGCCAGCAGCCTGCTGACAGGGCCAGTGGGCTACACCTTC,CASSLLTGPVGYTF
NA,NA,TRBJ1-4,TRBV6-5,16,TGTGCCAGCAGTTACGGTGGGGGGAGAACTAATGAAAAACTGTTTTTT,CASSYGGGRTNEKLFF
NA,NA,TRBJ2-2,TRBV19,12,TGTGCCAGTAGTGCACCCTTCGGGGAGCTGTTTTTT,CASSAPFGELFF
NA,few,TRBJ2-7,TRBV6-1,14,TGTGCCAGCAGTGCTTCCGGGCGCGAATACGAGCAGTACTTC,CASSASGREYEQYF
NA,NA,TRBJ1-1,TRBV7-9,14,TGTGCCAGCAGCCCGGGGTGGGTGAACACTGAAGCTTTCTTT,CASSPGWVNTEAFF
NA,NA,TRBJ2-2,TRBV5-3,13,TGTGCCAGAAGTTGTACGAACACCGGGGAGCTGTTTTTT,CARSCTNTGELFF
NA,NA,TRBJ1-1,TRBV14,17,TGTGCCAGCAGCCGGTACCGGGACGCAACAATGAACACTGAAGCTTTCTTT,CASSRYRDATMNTEAFF
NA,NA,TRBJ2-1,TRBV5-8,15,TGTGCCAGCAGCTTGGTCAGGCCAGCCTACAATGAGCAGTTCTTC,CASSLVRPAYNEQFF
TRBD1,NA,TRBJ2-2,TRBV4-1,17,TGCGCCAGCAGCCAAGACCCGGACAGGGCGAACACCGGGGAGCTGTTTTTT,CASSQDPDRANTGELFF
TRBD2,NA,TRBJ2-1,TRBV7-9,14,TGTGCCAGCACCCTAGCGGGAGGGCCGAATGAGCAGTTCTTC,CASTLAGGPNEQFF
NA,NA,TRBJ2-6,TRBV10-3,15,TGTGCCATCAGTGCGGCAGGATCTGGGGCCAACGTCCTGACTTTC,CAISAAGSGANVLTF
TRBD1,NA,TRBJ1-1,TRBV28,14,TGTGCCAGCAGTTCCGGACAGGTGAACACTGAAGCTTTCTTT,CASSSGQVNTEAFF
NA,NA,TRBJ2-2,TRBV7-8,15,TGTGCCAGCAGCTTAGGGACACCGAACACCGGGGAGCTGTTTTTT,CASSLGTPNTGELFF
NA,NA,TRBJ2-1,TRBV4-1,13,TGCGCCAGCAGCCACCCAAATTACAATGAGCAGTTCTTC,CASSHPNYNEQFF
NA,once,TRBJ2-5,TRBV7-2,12,TGTGCCAGCAGTGCAGGCTCCTGGACCCAGTACTTC,CASSAGSWTQYF
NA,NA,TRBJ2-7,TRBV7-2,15,TGTGCCAGCAGCTTACGGCAGGGGAGAACCTACGAGCAGTACTTC,CASSLRQGRTYEQYF
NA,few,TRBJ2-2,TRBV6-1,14,TGTGCCAGCAGTTTAAGGACCCCCACCGGGGAGCTGTTTTTT,CASSLRTPTGELFF
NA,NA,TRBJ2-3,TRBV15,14,TGTGCCACCAGCAGAGATCTGCGCACAGATACGCAGTATTTT,CATSRDLRTDTQYF
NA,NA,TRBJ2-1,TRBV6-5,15,TGTGCCAGCACCACCCTAGGTTCCCCATACAATGAGCAGTTCTTC,CASTTLGSPYNEQFF
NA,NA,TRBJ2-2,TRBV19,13,TGTGCCAGTAGTATAGGCGGTACAGGGGAGCTGTTTTTT,CASSIGGTGELFF
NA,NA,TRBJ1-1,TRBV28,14,TGTGCCAGCAGTTTATTTCCGGAAAACACTGAAGCTTTCTTT,CASSLFPENTEAFF
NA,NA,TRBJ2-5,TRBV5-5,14,TGTGCCAGCAGCTTGAGACCCCCCCCGGAGATCCAGTACTTC,CASSLRPPPEIQYF
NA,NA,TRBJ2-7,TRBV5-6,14,TGTGCCAGCAGCTCTCAGGGCCGCACCTACGAGCAGTACTTC,CASSSQGRTYEQYF
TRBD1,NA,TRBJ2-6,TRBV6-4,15,TGTGCCAGCAGTGACAGGGGGCCAGGGGCCAACGTCCTGACTTTC,CASSDRGPGANVLTF
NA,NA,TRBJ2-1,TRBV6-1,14,TGTGCCAGCAGCCGGGGTACGAACTACAATGAGCAGTTCTTC,CASSRGTNYNEQFF
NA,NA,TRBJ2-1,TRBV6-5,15,TGTGCCAGCACCCTACGGGGCGGGAACTACAATGAGCAGTTCTTC,CASTLRGGNYNEQFF
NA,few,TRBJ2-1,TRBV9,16,TGTGCCAGCAGCGTAGCTAGTACAGGGAGGGTGAGTGAGCAGTTCTTC,CASSVASTGRVSEQFF
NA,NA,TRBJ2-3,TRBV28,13,TGTGCCAGCAGCCCGGGGTTTACAGATACGCAGTATTTT,CASSPGFTDTQYF
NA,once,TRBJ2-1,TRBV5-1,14,TGCGCCAGCAGCGAGGGACCGGCAAACAATGAGCAGTTCTTC,CASSEGPANNEQFF
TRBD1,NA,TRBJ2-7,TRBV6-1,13,TGTGCCAGCAGCATGACAGGGGTGAGGGAGCAGTACTTC,CASSMTGVREQYF
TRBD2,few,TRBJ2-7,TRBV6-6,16,TGTGCCAGCAGTTACTCTCGACTAGCGGGAGCCTACGAGCAGTACTTC,CASSYSRLAGAYEQYF